Detailed here is one TCR beta chain. The sample is drawn from a study of blood T cell repertoires in COVID-19. Participants were aged 18 to 89 years from roughly 26 US areas. The assay was immunoSEQ multiplex PCR, and TCRdb's table has in-frame clones only and misses some. The sample lists 400,000 to 550,000 clones; roughly nine tenths were seen once. In germline, CDR1 is SNHLY, CDR2 FYNNEI. V lost 8 bases to trimming and J lost 2 bases, with 13 bases between them. CDR3 length equals 14 residues. The sequenced material came from PBMCs or T cells enriched from blood (not recorded which). The origin of this receptor is a woman between 18 and 29 years old with acute COVID-19. V and J are TRBV2 and TRBJ1-5; D is ambiguous. CDR3 in amino acids: CASRPGRGNQPQHF. The CDR3 DNA sequence: TGTGCCAGCCGACCCGGGAGGGGCAATCAGCCCCAGCATTTT.